This T cell receptor beta chain was captured by sequencing in a study of blood T cell repertoires in COVID-19. Overall study context: Italy, Spain and the United States were the sources of the convalescent and acute COVID-19 samples.

The assay was immunoSEQ multiplex PCR, and TCRdb's table has in-frame clones only and misses some. The table shows around 93,000 clones, with about 83% occurring only once. Trimming took 1 base from V and 5 from J, leaving 5 bases between them. Germline CDR1 and CDR2: SGHRS and YFSETQ. The CDR3 loop spans 12 amino acids. This TCR derives from a human donor in a cohort sampled during active COVID-19. The chain recombines TRBV5-1 with TRBJ2-3, with D unclear. Sequenced material: peripheral blood. The CDR3 bases are TGCGCCAGCAGCTTGACTGTAGATACGCAGTATTTT. As protein: CASSLTVDTQYF.